This is a list of T cell receptor beta chains from one sample in a study of regulatory T cells in long-lasting Graves disease. Each CDR3 protein gets one entry after TCRdb re-called the multiplex PCR reads with MiXCR. The sample includes under 500,000 distinct CDR3 sequences, more than 20% seen only once; the top ten take 7.8%. The sequences come from peripheral blood mononuclear cells (PBMCs), collected when the disease was refractory, from a patient treated with antithyroid drugs. These receptors were taken from a female donor with Graves disease. The CDR3 runs from the conserved cysteine through the conserved F or W. D genes are given only for firm matches.

D gene | V gene | CDR3 protein
- | TRBV4-2 | CASSPSDQGTDEKLFF
- | TRBV12-3/TRBV12-4 | CASSTRASDTQYF
- | TRBV9 | CASSVWQNTEAFF
- | TRBV28 | CASSPGARTAEEETQYF
- | TRBV25-1 | CASSEDGQFNTQYF
- | TRBV6-5 | CASSFGISDRGYTF
TRBD1 | TRBV11-2 | CASSNRDRPGNIQYF
TRBD1 | TRBV30 | CAWGTDRAGYGYTF
- | TRBV7-2 | CASSPGTWETQYF
TRBD1 | TRBV5-1 | CASMGTANTEAFF
- | TRBV3-1 | CASSRGSGEQFF
- | TRBV5-1 | CASSLVRSGTSTDTQYF
- | TRBV19 | CASSTQQGQPQHF
TRBD1 | TRBV5-1 | CASSADRVGSAEAFF
- | TRBV10-1 | CASSESGRAETQYF
- | TRBV6-4 | CASSRSIYEQYF
- | TRBV6-1 | CASSEDDGLGFGTDTQYF
- | TRBV20-1 | CSAEWTETYEQYF
TRBD2 | TRBV11-2 | CASSLAGGLETQYF
- | TRBV27 | CASSPSGLNQPQHF
- | TRBV6-5 | CASSYSVAQETQYF
- | TRBV27 | CASSWGTLNTEAFF
TRBD2 | TRBV27 | CASSPNTAGRETQYF
- | TRBV24-1 | CATSDLGLGTNTGELFF
TRBD1 | TRBV5-1 | CASSSRTGLQAKNIQYF
TRBD1 | TRBV2 | CASNDNRGLMGYF
- | TRBV29-1 | CSVVGRATNEKLFF
TRBD1 | TRBV20-1 | CSASQGAQPQHF
- | TRBV5-1 | CASSPYGGTYEQFF
TRBD1 | TRBV15 | CATSPGTGGYEQFF
TRBD1 | TRBV5-1 | CASSMPTGGQETQYF
- | TRBV15 | CATSTILKGEQYF
- | TRBV7-9 | CASSGPMGGYEQYF
- | TRBV29-1 | CSVGGLEQFF
TRBD2 | TRBV10-3 | CAISRGLAGLYEQYF
- | TRBV5-1 | CASSPAAGGNQPQHF
TRBD1 | TRBV27 | CASTRGRGQPQHF
TRBD2 | TRBV12-3/TRBV12-4 | CASGPTSASNTGELFF
- | TRBV3-1 | CASSQDYDGRHGYTF
- | TRBV28 | CASRDRYNSPLHF
TRBD1 | TRBV7-6 | CASSSLERGLGNQPQHF
TRBD1 | TRBV24-1 | CATSETGDLNTEAFF
- | TRBV30 | CAWTRGTDTQYF
TRBD1 | TRBV6-2/TRBV6-3 | CASSALTGTGAGNTIYF
TRBD1 | TRBV24-1 | CAIEKGQGSGYTF
TRBD1 | TRBV20-1 | CSARDHSGDRTYEQYF
- | TRBV28 | CASRLEPERTQPQHF
TRBD2 | TRBV12-3/TRBV12-4 | CASTTGLAGIGEQYF
- | TRBV28 | CASSSAGASYGYTF
- | TRBV16 | CASSQSGVVTEAFF
TRBD1 | TRBV28 | CASRKQGGSSYEQYF